The text below deals with one T cell receptor beta chain. The antigen is unknown. Trimming at V came to 1 base and at J to 5 bases, leaving 5 bases not matched to a gene. The CDR3 loop spans 15 amino acids. The V gene's germline CDR1 is SGHRS and CDR2 YFSETQ. These data belong to a study of shared clonotypes between healthy human individuals. Study-wide results and caveats: Relative to their counterparts shared across all four donors, non-shared clonotypes exhibited diminished generation probabilities.

DNA at approximately 200 ng, approximately 30,000 T cell genomes, went into sorted-subset replicate PCRs. The authors' processing: Junction-only immunoSEQ sequences carried no quality scores, so filtering differed. The assay was immunoSEQ multiplex PCR, and TCRdb's table has in-frame clones only and misses some. V, J and clone size reflect that table, while D and trimming were determined from the DNA. Of approximately 650,000 clones in the sample, about 95% are singletons; the top ten hold 0.09% to 0.13%. Naive-designated CD8 cells lacked CD45RO, were positively enriched for CCR7, and omitted terminally differentiated effector memory CD45RA+ cells. Among the donors, all were Caucasian adults who lived in Nashville, Tennessee.

The rearrangement links TRBV5-1 to TRBJ2-7; 11 bases match TRBD1. The clonotype comes from a woman in her 30s in good health. Source material: naive CD8+ T cells sorted from blood. CDR3 sequence reads: CASSLWGQGVDEQYF. As DNA, the CDR3 is TGCGCCAGCAGCTTGTGGGGACAGGGGGTTGACGAGCAGTACTTC.